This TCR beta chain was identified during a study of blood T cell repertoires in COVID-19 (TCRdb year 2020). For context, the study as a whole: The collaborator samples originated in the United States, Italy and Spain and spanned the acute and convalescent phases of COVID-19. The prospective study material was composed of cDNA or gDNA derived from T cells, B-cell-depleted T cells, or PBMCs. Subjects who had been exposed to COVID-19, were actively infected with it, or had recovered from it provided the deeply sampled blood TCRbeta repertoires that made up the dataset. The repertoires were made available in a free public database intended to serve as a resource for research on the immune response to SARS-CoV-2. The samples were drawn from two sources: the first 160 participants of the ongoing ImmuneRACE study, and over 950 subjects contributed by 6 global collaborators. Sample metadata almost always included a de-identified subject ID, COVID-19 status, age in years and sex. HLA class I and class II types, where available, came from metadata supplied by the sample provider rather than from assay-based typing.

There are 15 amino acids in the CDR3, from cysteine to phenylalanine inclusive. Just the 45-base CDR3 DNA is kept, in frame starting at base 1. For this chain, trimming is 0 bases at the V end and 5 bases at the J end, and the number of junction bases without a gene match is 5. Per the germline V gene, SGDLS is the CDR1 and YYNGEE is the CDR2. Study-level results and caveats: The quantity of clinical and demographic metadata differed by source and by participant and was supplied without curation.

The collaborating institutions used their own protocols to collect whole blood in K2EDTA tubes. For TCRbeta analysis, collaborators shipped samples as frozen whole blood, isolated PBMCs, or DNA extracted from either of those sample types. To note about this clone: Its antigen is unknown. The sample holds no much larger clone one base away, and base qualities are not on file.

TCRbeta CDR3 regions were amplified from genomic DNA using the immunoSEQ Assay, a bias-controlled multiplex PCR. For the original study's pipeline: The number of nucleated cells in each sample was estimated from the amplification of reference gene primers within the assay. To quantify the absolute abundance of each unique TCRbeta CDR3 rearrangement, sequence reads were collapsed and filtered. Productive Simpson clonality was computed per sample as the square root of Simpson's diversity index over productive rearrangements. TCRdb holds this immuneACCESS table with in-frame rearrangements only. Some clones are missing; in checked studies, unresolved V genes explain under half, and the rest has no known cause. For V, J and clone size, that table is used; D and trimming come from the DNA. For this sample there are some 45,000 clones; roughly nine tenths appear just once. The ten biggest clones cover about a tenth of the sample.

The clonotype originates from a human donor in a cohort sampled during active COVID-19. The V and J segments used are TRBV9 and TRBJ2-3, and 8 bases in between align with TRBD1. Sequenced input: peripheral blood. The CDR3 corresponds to CASSVDTGGIDTQYF. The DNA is TGTGCCAGCAGCGTAGATACAGGGGGTATAGATACGCAGTATTTT.